This T cell receptor beta chain is from a study of T-cell reconstitution after alpha-beta-depleted transplantation in children. Points from the study as a whole: Newly made T cells mostly supplied T-cell counts and diversity one year after transplant. The study traced high day-60 TCRbeta diversity in some patients to surviving recipient T cells and thymic progenitors. At around two months after transplant, the alpha-beta T cells were reportedly derived from several hundred expanded clones that came from non-depleted graft cells.

Library preparation (for TCRbeta) was performed with unique molecular identifiers. TCRdb fed the PCR reads into MiXCR, producing one record per CDR3 protein. The sample has around 700,000 distinct CDR3 sequences, under 15% seen once. Germline V lookup: CDR1 SGHRS, CDR2 YFSETQ. The CDR3 covers 13 residues. Trimming cost V 5 bases and J 4 bases, with 13 bases left between them. This clonotype was recorded at least ten times. Its antigen is unknown. J is TRBJ2-7 and V is TRBV5-1, with a possible D match to TRBD1 (5 bases). Source: PBMCs, taken before TCRalphabeta/CD19-depleted stem cell transplant. The receptor was derived from a girl aged 2-10 years with congenital amegakaryocytic thrombocytopenia, due to receive a stem cell transplant. CDR3 in DNA: TGCGCCAGCAGTTCCTCACAGGCATACGAGCAGTACTTC. Its protein product is CASSSSQAYEQYF.